This T cell receptor beta chain is from a study of radiotherapy plus CTLA-4 blockade in lung cancer. Study results and limitations: Clones of tumor-derived TCRs expanded in blood after radiotherapy plus ipilimumab.

From germline, CDR1 is SGHRS and CDR2 YFSETQ. J gave up 1 base and V 2 bases, and 4 bases lay outside the gene matches. This CDR3 region has 17 residues. Generated by immunoSEQ multiplex PCR, the TCRdb table keeps only in-frame clones and is missing some. Of 95,000 to 150,000 clones listed, around 90% are singletons. Turning to this clone: What it binds is unknown.

The study treated chemo-refractory metastatic non-small-cell lung cancer patients with focal radiation plus ipilimumab CTLA-4 blockade. The clonotype originates from a human donor with non-small cell lung cancer that progressed on radiotherapy plus ipilimumab. The sample consisted of peripheral blood, taken from a patient treated with radiotherapy plus ipilimumab. V is TRBV5-1 and J is TRBJ2-2, with 11 bases aligning to TRBD2. The chain's CDR3 is CASSFELAGVNTGELFF. CDR3 in DNA: TGCGCCAGCAGCTTTGAACTAGCGGGAGTGAACACCGGGGAGCTGTTTTTT.